These 16 T cell receptor beta chains originate from one sample sequenced in a study of cytomegalovirus exposure and HLA in healthy donors. Use of 60 Vbeta and 13 Jbeta primers characterized the PCR. The table came from immunoSEQ multiplex PCR; TCRdb's copy has only in-frame clones and leaves some out. This sample has 100,000 to 150,000 clones, with roughly 10% found just once. Material: PBMCs. The receptor set was obtained from a woman under 30 in good health and CMV-seropositive.

The genes are TRBV30 and TRBJ2-1; possibly TRBD1 for D (6 bases). This CDR3 is 15 amino acids long. V lost 3 bases and J 0 bases, leaving 12 bases between the germline ends. Germline loops: CDR1 GTSNPN, CDR2 SVGIG (reference sequence). The DNA for the CDR3 is TGTGCCTGGAGCACAGGGAGATCCTCCTACAATGAGCAGTTCTTC. Residues: CAWSTGRSSYNEQFF.

This chain connects TRBV11-2 to TRBJ1-1, with D possibly TRBD1 on 6 matching bases. Deletions cut 8 bases from V and 0 bases from J, with 16 bases between. Germline assignment: CDR1 SGHAT and CDR2 FQNNGV. The CDR3 is 15 amino acids. This CDR3 is CASDPQGTMNTEAFF. CDR3 nucleotides: TGTGCCAGCGACCCTCAGGGGACTATGAACACTGAAGCTTTCTTT.

V and J are TRBV2 and TRBJ1-1; no clear D. Germline assignment: CDR1 SNHLY and CDR2 FYNNEI. V was clipped by 3 bases and J by 5 bases, with 13 bases between them. CDR3 size: 14 residues. CDR3 sequence: CASSELWERTEAFF. CDR3 in DNA: TGTGCCAGCAGTGAGTTATGGGAGCGGACTGAAGCTTTCTTT.

This clone was counted a few times. The chain combines TRBV15 with TRBJ2-1; D not certain. V lost 1 base and J lost 7, with 8 bases in between. Germline lookup yields CDR1 LNHNV and CDR2 YYDKDF (reference sequence). The CDR3 runs 13 residues. CDR3 region: CATSRAVRNEQFF. The CDR3 DNA reads TGTGCCACCAGCAGAGCTGTACGGAATGAGCAGTTCTTC.

This rearrangement joins TRBV7-2 to TRBJ2-5, with D tentatively TRBD2 (5 bases). This CDR3 spans 17 amino acids. Germline lookup yields CDR1 SGHTA and CDR2 FQGNSA. The V gene lost 5 bases and the J gene lost 9 bases, with 28 bases spanning the gap. The CDR3 region is CASSPTRGYDLVVAQYF. DNA of the CDR3: TGTGCCAGCAGCCCGACCCGCGGGTATGACCTCGTCGTGGCCCAGTACTTC.

This clone was recorded a few times. The J gene is TRBJ1-2, the V gene TRBV2; the D gene is possibly TRBD1 (6 bases). Germline V lookup: CDR1 SNHLY, CDR2 FYNNEI. The CDR3 totals 14 residues. Between the trimmed V and J ends, which lost 8 bases and 4 bases, there was a span of 17 bases. In DNA, the CDR3 is TGTGCCAGCGGGGGCTCGACAGGCTTCTATGGCTACACCTTC. This encodes CASGGSTGFYGYTF.

The genes are TRBV4-1 and TRBJ2-4; D perhaps matches TRBD1 (5 bases). The V gene lost 1 base and the J gene lost 11 bases, with 6 bases spanning the gap. Germline-derived CDR1 and CDR2 are MGHRA and YSYEKL. The CDR3 is 11 amino acids. The CDR3 bases are TGCGCCAGCAGCCAAGGGGGCCTTCAGTACTTC. The encoded protein is CASSQGGLQYF.

This clone has just a few counts. This sequence joins TRBV6-1 and TRBJ1-1; TRBD1 is a possible D gene (6 bases). Trimming cost V 10 bases and J 0 bases, with 15 bases left between them. There are 14 residues in the CDR3. In germline, CDR1 is MNHNS, CDR2 SASEGT. The CDR3 DNA sequence: TGTGCCACAGGGGAGGGGTGGGTGAACACTGAAGCTTTCTTT. Protein sequence: CATGEGWVNTEAFF.

The V call is TRBV5-4, the J call TRBJ2-7, with a weak D call TRBD2 (6 bases). Between the trimmed V and J ends, which lost 1 base and 0 bases, there was a span of 8 bases. CDR1 is SGHNT, CDR2 YYREEE, per germline (reference sequence). CDR3 size: 14 residues. The CDR3, as DNA: TGTGCCAGCAGCTTGTACGGGAGCTCCTACGAGCAGTACTTC. Amino acid sequence: CASSLYGSSYEQYF.

The sample holds a few counts of this clone. This chain links TRBV5-1 with TRBJ1-1; D may be TRBD1 (6 bases). Trimming left V 5 bases short and J 0 bases short, with 14 bases between. Germline V gene lookup returns CDR1 SGHRS and CDR2 YFSETQ. CDR3 size: 15 residues. For the CDR3, the DNA is TGCGCCAGCAGAGTGACAGGAACCCTGAACACTGAAGCTTTCTTT. Its translation is CASRVTGTLNTEAFF.

The sample holds a few counts of this clone. J is TRBJ1-1 and V is TRBV5-4; 9 bases line up with TRBD1. Germline V gene sequence: CDR1 SGHNT, CDR2 YYREEE (reference sequence). The J segment lost 7 bases and the V segment lost 4 bases, leaving 17 bases of the junction unmatched. CDR3 length: 17 residues. Here the CDR3 reads CASSLLPLGTGYREAFF. The CDR3 DNA is TGTGCCAGCAGCCTTCTTCCTCTGGGGACAGGGTATCGTGAAGCTTTCTTT.

The count of this clone is one. This chain links TRBV14 with TRBJ2-5; a possible D gene is TRBD2 (5 bases). There are 13 residues in the CDR3. V gave up 2 bases and J gave up 5 bases, with 9 bases separating them. Germline V gives CDR1 SGHDN, CDR2 FVKESK. The CDR3 sequence is CASSQSRGETQYF. The CDR3 nucleotides read TGTGCCAGCAGCCAAAGCCGAGGGGAGACCCAGTACTTC.

This clone was detected only a few times. The rearrangement links TRBV10-3 to TRBJ1-2; maybe TRBD1 (6 bases). The CDR3 totals 14 residues. The germline V gene has CDR1 ENHRY and CDR2 SYGVKD. Deletions cut 4 bases from V and 4 bases from J, with 13 bases between. The CDR3 region has the DNA TGTGCCATCAGTGGTGCCAGGGGATCCTATGGCTACACCTTC. Translating it yields CAISGARGSYGYTF.

This clone was seen more than once but under ten times. The V gene is TRBV13, the J gene TRBJ1-1; D unresolved. Per the germline V gene, CDR1 is PRHDT and CDR2 is FYEKMQ (reference sequence). This CDR3 contains 13 residues. With 5 bases removed from V and 2 bases from J, the gap between germline ends came to 9 bases. CDR3 in amino acids: CASSTGRNTEAFF. Here the CDR3 DNA reads TGTGCCAGCAGCACCGGGAGAAACACTGAAGCTTTCTTT.

V gene TRBV9 combines with J gene TRBJ2-7, with D tentatively TRBD2 (6 bases). The V gene's germline CDR1 is SGDLS and CDR2 YYNGEE. Trimming stripped 4 bases from V and 4 bases from J, with 12 bases between. The CDR3 is made up of 13 amino acids. The CDR3 spells CASSMGLGYEQYF. The DNA for the CDR3 is TGTGCCAGCAGCATGGGACTCGGGTACGAGCAGTACTTC.

J is TRBJ1-5 and V is TRBV2, with unresolved D. CDR3 length: 13 amino acids. The germline V gene encodes CDR1 SNHLY and CDR2 FYNNEI. The V and J ends lost 10 bases and 7 bases respectively, with 17 bases between them. The CDR3 loop reads CATRLGVGQPQHF. The CDR3 region has the DNA TGTGCCACTCGACTGGGAGTGGGGCAGCCCCAGCATTTT. Combining the CDR3 with reference TRBV2 and TRBJ1-5 gives the whole variable domain EPEVTQTPSHQVTQMGQEVILRCVPISNHLYFYWYRQILGQKVEFLVSFYNNEISEKSEIFDDQFSVERPDGSNFTLKIRSTKLEDSAMYFCATRLGVGQPQHFGDGTRLSIL.